The 22 T cell receptor beta chains below come from one sample, sequenced in a study of blood T cell repertoires in COVID-19 (dated by TCRdb to the early 2020s). Receptor libraries were prepared by the immunoSEQ multiplex PCR assay. What TCRdb holds here is the immuneACCESS table cut down to in-frame rearrangements. Part of the clones is not present; checked against another copy, under half of the missing clones reflect an unresolved V gene, and the others are unexplained. The sample yields 300,000 to 400,000 clones; about 90% were counted once. Together, the top ten hold around 3.3% of the sample. Sequences were obtained from peripheral blood. The receptors come from a woman aged 18 to 35 who had recovered from COVID-19.

This chain's CDR3 is CSGKRQRTYNEQFF. The CDR3 DNA reads as TGCAGCGGGAAGAGACAGAGAACCTACAATGAGCAGTTCTTC. This rearrangement joins TRBV29-1 to TRBJ2-1; D possibly corresponds to TRBD1 (5 bases). V lost 7 bases, J lost 2 bases, and 15 bases lay in between. This CDR3 has 14 residues. Germline CDR1 reads SQVTM; CDR2 reads ANQGSEA.

The rearrangement joins TRBV14 to TRBJ2-7; possible D gene TRBD2, 6 bases. The CDR3 runs 14 residues. From germline, CDR1 is SGHDN and CDR2 FVKESK. Trimming took 1 base from V and 2 from J, leaving 9 bases between them. The CDR3 nucleotides read TGTGCCAGCAGCCAAGTCGGGGGAGCCTACGAGCAGTACGTC. Protein sequence: CASSQVGGAYEQYV.

This clone came up a few times. V is TRBV12-1 and J is TRBJ2-7; TRBD2 was called by the table and not checked on the DNA. TRBV12-1 is assigned pseudogene status. This CDR3 comprises 14 residues. CDR3 residues: CASSFVPSSYEQYV. For the CDR3, the DNA is TGTGCCAGCAGCTTTGTTCCGAGCTCCTACGAGCAGTACGTC.

A few counts support this clone. This chain connects TRBV11-3 to TRBJ2-2; TRBD2 matches 8 bases. CDR3 size: 12 residues. Germline CDR1 is SGHNT and CDR2 is YENEEA. The J segment lost 6 bases and the V segment lost 7 bases, leaving 1 base of the junction unmatched. The CDR3 spells CASTGGAGELFF. CDR3 in DNA: TGTGCCAGCACCGGGGGGGCCGGGGAGCTGTTTTTT.

J is TRBJ2-2 and V is TRBV10-2; D is unclear. Trimming stripped 4 bases from V and 3 bases from J, with 6 bases between. The CDR3 is 13 residues long. CDR1 WSHSY and CDR2 SAAADI come from the germline V gene. The CDR3 protein is CASSGAYTGELFF. CDR3 DNA sequence: TGCGCCAGCAGTGGGGCGTACACCGGGGAGCTGTTTTTT.

This chain joins TRBV2 and TRBJ2-1; weak D call: TRBD2 (5 bases). Germline V lookup: CDR1 SNHLY, CDR2 FYNNEI. The V end lost 4 bases, the J end lost 2 bases, and 9 bases lay between the germline ends. This CDR3 has 14 residues. Written as DNA, the CDR3 is TGTGCCAGCAGTGTTCGGGGTCCCTACAATGAGCAGTTCTTC. Translated: CASSVRGPYNEQFF.

This chain uses TRBV6-6 with TRBJ2-1; 9 bases are shared with TRBD2. The length of the CDR3 is 15 residues. CDR1 is MNHNY, CDR2 SVGAGI, per germline (reference sequence). Unmatched junction bases numbered 11, after V lost 5 bases and J lost 9 bases. The CDR3 nucleotides read TGTGCCAGCAGTCCCTTGGGCGGGAGGGCAGGTGAGCAGTTCTTC. It specifies CASSPLGGRAGEQFF.

The chain combines TRBV19 with TRBJ1-1, with 7 bases lining up with TRBD1. Trimming took 4 bases from V and 1 from J; bases not matched to a gene: 9. The CDR3 runs 16 residues. CDR1 is LNHDA, CDR2 SQIVND, per germline (reference sequence). The CDR3 DNA sequence: TGTGCCAGTAGTACCCACAGGGGCGGAAGGAACACTGAAGCTTTCTTT. The encoded protein is CASSTHRGGRNTEAFF. Variable domain in full (rest from reference TRBV19 and TRBJ1-1): DGGITQSPKYLFRKEGQNVTLSCEQNLNHDAMYWYRQDPGQGLRLIYYSQIVNDFQKGDIAEGYSVSREKKESFPLTVTSAQKNPTAFYLCASSTHRGGRNTEAFFGQGTRLTVV.

The chain has TRBV6-5 and TRBJ1-1, with a weak D call TRBD1 (6 bases). Trimming took 0 bases from V and 7 from J, leaving 15 bases between them. The CDR3 consists of 15 residues. CDR1 MNHEY and CDR2 SVGAGI come from the germline V gene. This CDR3 reads CASSYSGGGVNEAFF. DNA of the CDR3: TGTGCCAGCAGTTACTCAGGGGGGGGCGTGAATGAAGCTTTCTTT.

The rearrangement joins TRBV30 to TRBJ1-5; D might be TRBD1 (5 bases). The CDR3 runs 16 residues. Between the trimmed V and J ends, which lost 0 bases and 1 base, there was a span of 13 bases. CDR1 and CDR2 (germline): GTSNPN, SVGIG (reference sequence). For the CDR3, the DNA is TGTGCCTGGAGTGTAAGACGGGCAGGGAGCAATCAGCCCCAGCATTTT. Its protein product is CAWSVRRAGSNQPQHF.

The J gene is TRBJ1-3, the V gene TRBV7-9; D is unresolved. CDR1 is SEHNR, CDR2 FQNEAQ, per germline (reference sequence). Trimming left V 2 bases short and J 0 bases short, with 5 bases between. The length of the CDR3 is 14 residues. CDR3 sequence reads: CASSLQDSGNTIYF. The CDR3 DNA reads as TGTGCCAGCAGCTTACAGGACTCTGGAAACACCATATATTTT.

The rearrangement links TRBV20-1 to TRBJ2-1; 9 bases map to TRBD2. V gave up 3 bases and J gave up 4 bases; unmatched junction bases: 4. This CDR3 contains 14 residues. Germline CDR1 and CDR2: DFQATT and SNEGSKA (reference sequence). The CDR3 reads CSASPLAGYNEQFF. CDR3 nucleotide sequence: TGCAGTGCTAGTCCGCTAGCGGGGTACAATGAGCAGTTCTTC.

The rearrangement links TRBV10-3 to TRBJ2-1, with TRBD2 matching 7 bases. Germline lookup yields CDR1 ENHRY and CDR2 SYGVKD. J lost 7 bases, V lost 1 base, and 7 bases had no gene match. This CDR3 spans 15 amino acids. The DNA for the CDR3 is TGTGCCATCAGTGAGTTCATAGCGGGTGTGAATGAGCAGTTCTTC. Encoded protein: CAISEFIAGVNEQFF.

The chain employs TRBV9 and TRBJ1-1, with 9 nucleotides matching TRBD1. CDR1 SGDLS and CDR2 YYNGEE come from the germline V gene. Trimming removed 3 bases from V and 7 bases from J; junction bases left unmatched: 7. CDR3 length equals 14 residues. CDR3 nucleotide sequence: TGTGCCAGCAGCGCACAGGGGGCGAAGGGTGAAGCTTTCTTT. Translated, it gives CASSAQGAKGEAFF.

The CDR3 coding sequence is TGTGCCAGCAGCCAAGCTGAAGGTCCAGGGGTATCTATGGGCTACACCTTC. This sequence encodes CASSQAEGPGVSMGYTF. V is TRBV4-2 and J is TRBJ1-2, with D possibly TRBD1 on 6 matching bases. V was pared by 1 base and J by 8 bases, with 23 bases between. CDR1 is LGHNA and CDR2 is YNFKEQ in the germline V gene. This CDR3 region has 17 residues.

The V call is TRBV5-1, the J call TRBJ2-5; TRBD1 agrees at 7 bases. This CDR3 spans 15 amino acids. Germline V gene sequence: CDR1 SGHRS, CDR2 YFSETQ. The V and J ends lost 4 bases and 5 bases, in that order; junction bases with no gene match: 11. The CDR3 here is CASSGPGQRRETQYF. The CDR3 DNA reads TGCGCCAGCAGCGGACCGGGACAGCGAAGGGAGACCCAGTACTTC.

The rearrangement joins TRBV27 to TRBJ2-4, with a weak D call TRBD1 (7 bases). Germline assignment: CDR1 MNHEY and CDR2 SMNVEV (reference sequence). Trimming pared 6 bases from V and 6 bases from J, leaving 18 bases between. CDR3 size: 15 residues. The CDR3 DNA is TGTGCCAGCAGCCACACAGGGGAGGAGAGAAACATTCAGTACTTC. Its translation is CASSHTGEERNIQYF.

This chain links TRBV10-2 with TRBJ1-5, with D perhaps TRBD1 (6 bases). CDR1 is WSHSY, CDR2 SAAADI, per germline. Trimming took 3 bases from V and 4 from J, leaving 13 bases between them. This CDR3 is built from 15 residues. The CDR3 bases are TGCGCCAGCAGTGATCCAGGGGAGTGGAATCAGCCCCAGCATTTT. Its translation: CASSDPGEWNQPQHF.

In this sample, this clone turned up once. The chain carries TRBV19 and TRBJ1-4, with D perhaps TRBD1 (5 bases). The CDR3 runs 15 residues. The germline CDR1 and CDR2 sequences are LNHDA and SQIVND (reference sequence). Deletions cut 5 bases from V and 8 bases from J, with 18 bases between. The CDR3 sequence is CASSVKGPGGEKLFF. As DNA, the CDR3 is TGTGCCAGTAGTGTTAAGGGACCGGGAGGCGAAAAACTGTTTTTT. The entire variable domain, with the rest obtained from reference TRBV19 and TRBJ1-4, is as follows: DGGITQSPKYLFRKEGQNVTLSCEQNLNHDAMYWYRQDPGQGLRLIYYSQIVNDFQKGDIAEGYSVSREKKESFPLTVTSAQKNPTAFYLCASSVKGPGGEKLFFGSGTQLSVL.

This clone was observed a few times. The chain couples TRBV11-3 to TRBJ2-1; 13 positions agree with TRBD2. The CDR3 length is 14 residues. Germline assignment: CDR1 SGHNT and CDR2 YENEEA. The V gene end was trimmed by 5 bases and the J gene end by 10 bases; junction bases not matched to a gene: 5. CDR3 nucleotides: TGTGCCAGCAGCGTCAAACTAGCGGGAGGGGAGCAGTTCTTC. Translating it yields CASSVKLAGGEQFF.

V usage is TRBV19 and J usage is TRBJ2-3; D unresolved. Trimming removed 9 bases from V and 6 bases from J, with 19 bases in between. The CDR3 has 14 residues. Germline V gene data show CDR1 as LNHDA and CDR2 as SQIVND (reference sequence). CDR3 bases: TGTGCCAGCACCGATAATCCCCGTACTGATACGCAGTATTTT. Residues: CASTDNPRTDTQYF.

In DNA form, the CDR3 reads TGTGCCAGCAGTGATGGGCGGGAGGCCCGTCTGTACTTC. Translating gives CASSDGREARLYF. The genes are TRBV2 and TRBJ2-5; 8 positions match TRBD2. Per the germline V gene, CDR1 is SNHLY and CDR2 is FYNNEI. V lost 3 bases and J lost 13; bases outside the gene matches: 10. CDR3 length: 13 residues.